This T cell receptor beta chain came from a study of shared clonotypes between healthy human individuals. The assay was immunoSEQ multiplex PCR, and TCRdb's table has in-frame clones only and misses some. Among 900,000 to 1,200,000 clones, around three quarters were seen once, and the ten largest hold under 0.8%. The sample holds one count of this clone. The sample was memory CD4+ T cells from PBMCs. Subset denoted: CD45RA-negative fraction. This sequence was found in a man younger than 30 in good health. Some clones in this sample may be carry-over from other donors' samples.

The CDR3 here is CAARGGSYEQYF. In DNA form, the CDR3 reads TGTGCCGCACGCGGGGGATCCTACGAGCAGTACTTC. This chain uses TRBV10-3 with TRBJ2-7; 7 nucleotides line up with TRBD2. Germline CDR1 and CDR2: ENHRY and SYGVKD. Trimming removed 11 bases from V and 1 base from J; junction bases left unmatched: 5. The CDR3 is 12 amino acids.